The rows below give T cell receptor beta chains drawn from one sample of a study of blood T cells in healthy people across ages. TCRdb passed the 5' RACE reads through MiXCR, listing each CDR3 protein once. The sample gives 650,000 to 1,000,000 distinct CDR3 sequences, under 40% of which show up once; 10% to 15% is in the top ten. Input material: blood. The source of these receptors is a man in his late teens or twenties in good health. CDR3s include the opening cysteine and the closing phenylalanine or tryptophan. D genes are given only for firm matches. The size field is filled for only some rows; it gives once, few, many or a size class.

d_call j_call clone_size v_call cdr3_nt cdr3_aa
NA TRBJ1-2 NA TRBV15 TGTGCCACCAGCAGGAATCCCCACCGGGGCAGGGATGACTATGGCTACACCTTC CATSRNPHRGRDDYGYTF
NA TRBJ1-4 NA TRBV27 TGTGCCAGCAGTTCAGGACCCGCAACTAATGAAAAACTGTTTTTT CASSSGPATNEKLFF
NA TRBJ1-2 NA TRBV20-1 TGCAGTGCTCACCAGGGGTTAGCTAACTATGGCTACACCTTC CSAHQGLANYGYTF
TRBD1 TRBJ1-5 NA TRBV25-1 TGTGCCAGCAGTGCCGGGACAGGGGCTGTGTATAGCAATCAGCCCCAGCATTTT CASSAGTGAVYSNQPQHF
TRBD2 TRBJ2-7 NA TRBV6-6 TGTGCCAGCAGTAATCTATTAGCGGGGGAGGTTGACGAGCAGTACTTC CASSNLLAGEVDEQYF
NA TRBJ2-7 NA TRBV6-2/TRBV6-3 TGTGCCAGCAGTTACTCGGGTCCAGCCTCCTACGAGCAGTACTTC CASSYSGPASYEQYF
NA TRBJ2-1 NA TRBV7-9 TGTGCCAGCAGCCACGCCAAACCAGGGGAGGGTTGGAATGAGCAGTTCTTC CASSHAKPGEGWNEQFF
TRBD1 TRBJ1-1 NA TRBV5-5 TGTGCCAGCAGCTTGGCCACTCAGGGGGCGAACACTGAAGCTTTCTTT CASSLATQGANTEAFF
NA TRBJ2-3 NA TRBV4-1 TGCGCCAGCAGCCAAGGGGAACGGAGCACAGAGACGCAGTATTTT CASSQGERSTETQYF
TRBD1 TRBJ1-5 many TRBV20-1 TGCAGTGCTAGGGGGACAGGGCCCAGGACGCCCCAGCATTTT CSARGTGPRTPQHF
NA TRBJ2-1 many TRBV20-1 TGCAGTGCTAGAGATTGGAATGAGCAGTTCTTC CSARDWNEQFF
NA TRBJ1-5 few TRBV21-1 TGTGCCAGCACCCCGGCCCAGGGTGGAAGCAATCAGCCCCAGCATTTT CASTPAQGGSNQPQHF
NA TRBJ1-2 few TRBV12-3/TRBV12-4 TGTGCCAGCAGCCTGGGGGTGGGGGCCGGCTACACCTTC CASSLGVGAGYTF
NA TRBJ2-5 NA TRBV20-1 TGCAGTGCTCAGACCCCGGGGGCAGAGACCCAGTACTTC CSAQTPGAETQYF
TRBD1 TRBJ2-7 few TRBV6-1 TGTGCCAGCAGTGAACTTTTTGACAGGGGGACCTACGAGCAGTACTTC CASSELFDRGTYEQYF
NA TRBJ1-5 NA TRBV20-1 TGCAGTGCTACCCGGACAGCAAGAACTCACCCCCAGAATTTT CSATRTARTHPQNF
NA TRBJ2-6 NA TRBV4-1 TGCGCCAGCAGCCAAGCAGTATATCCTGGGGCCAACGTCCTGACTTTC CASSQAVYPGANVLTF
NA TRBJ1-1 few TRBV24-1 TGTGCCACCAGTGATACCAGGACGGGGAACACTGAAGCTTTCTTT CATSDTRTGNTEAFF
NA TRBJ2-1 NA TRBV20-1 TGCAGTGCTAGAGAAGGCTGGCAGTTCTTC CSAREGWQFF
TRBD1 TRBJ1-2 many TRBV6-5 TGTGCCAGCAGTACAGGGGGAGTTAACTATGGCTACACCTTC CASSTGGVNYGYTF
TRBD1 TRBJ2-7 NA TRBV14 TGTGCCAGCAGCCGACAGGGGGAATACGAGCAGTACTTC CASSRQGEYEQYF
TRBD2 TRBJ2-3 NA TRBV2 TGTGCCAGCAGTCCTCGGACTAGCGTAGGCACAGATACGCAGTATTTT CASSPRTSVGTDTQYF
NA TRBJ2-1 NA TRBV12-5 TGTGCTAGTGGTCGTCCACCCAATGAGCAGTTCTTC CASGRPPNEQFF
NA TRBJ2-5 NA TRBV10-3 TGTGCCATCAGTGAGTCCAAAGGCAATGAGCAGTACTTC CAISESKGNEQYF
NA TRBJ2-4 NA TRBV20-1 TGCAGTGCTGAGACGGGGGGCCCCATCCAGCAGTACTTC CSAETGGPIQQYF
NA TRBJ2-2 few TRBV9 TGTGCCAGCAGCGTAGGAGCCCCCGCGGTAGCGAACACCGGGGAGCTGTTTTTT CASSVGAPAVANTGELFF
NA TRBJ2-2 NA TRBV5-5 TGTGCCAGCAGCTCTATCGGACACACCGGGGAGCTGTTTTTT CASSSIGHTGELFF
TRBD2 TRBJ2-3 NA TRBV6-5 TGTGCCAGCAGTTCACGAGCGGGGGGACACACAGATACGCAGTATTTT CASSSRAGGHTDTQYF
TRBD1 TRBJ2-7 NA TRBV20-1 TGCAGTGCTAGAGATCCGGGACAGGGGATGAACGAGCAGTACTTC CSARDPGQGMNEQYF
NA TRBJ1-4 few TRBV4-1 TGCGCCAGCAGCCGCCTTGAGGGGGTGGATGAAAAACTGTTTTTT CASSRLEGVDEKLFF
TRBD2 TRBJ2-5 once TRBV12-3/TRBV12-4 TGTGCCAGCAGCCCGGCCGGGGCTAGCGGGAGCCAAGAGACCCAGTACTTC CASSPAGASGSQETQYF